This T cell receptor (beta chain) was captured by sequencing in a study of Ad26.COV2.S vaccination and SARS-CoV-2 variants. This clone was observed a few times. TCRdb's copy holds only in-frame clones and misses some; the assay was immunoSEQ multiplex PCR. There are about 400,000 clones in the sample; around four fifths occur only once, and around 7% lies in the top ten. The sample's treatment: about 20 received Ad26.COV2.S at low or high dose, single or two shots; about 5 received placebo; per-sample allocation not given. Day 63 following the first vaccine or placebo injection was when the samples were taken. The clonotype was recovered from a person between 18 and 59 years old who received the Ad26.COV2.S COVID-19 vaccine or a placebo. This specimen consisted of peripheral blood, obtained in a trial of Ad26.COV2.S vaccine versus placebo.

The CDR3 region is CASSLVGQNSPLHF. CDR3 coding DNA: TGCGCCAGCAGCTTGGTCGGACAGAATTCACCCCTCCACTTT. This chain joins TRBV5-1 and TRBJ1-6; a weak D match, TRBD1 (6 bases). The CDR3 has 14 amino acids. The V gene lost 0 bases and the J gene lost 7 bases, with 8 bases spanning the gap. From germline, CDR1 is SGHRS and CDR2 YFSETQ.